A selection of T cell receptor beta chains follows, all from one sample in a study of blood T cell repertoires in COVID-19. The repertoire was sequenced with immunoSEQ multiplex PCR; TCRdb's copy has only in-frame clones and lacks some. Of fewer than 250,000 clones listed, around 81% were seen once; the top ten hold more than 8.5%. The sequenced material came from PBMCs or T cells enriched from blood (not recorded which). The source is a woman aged 45-65 years with acute COVID-19. The CDR3 runs from the conserved cysteine through the conserved F or W. The order of the fields is CDR3 DNA, CDR3 protein, V gene, J gene, clone size, D gene. The D gene is left open where the match is weak. The listing skips clone size in some rows; elsewhere it reads once, few, many or a size class.

DNA: TGTGCCAGCAGCCTAACCGGGACAGGGTATGGCTACACCTTC
CDR3: CASSLTGTGYGYTF
V: TRBV7-2
J: TRBJ1-2
size: NA
D: TRBD1

DNA: TGTGCCAGCAGGGTAGCGGGACTGACTGTCTCCGAGCAGTACTTC
CDR3: CASRVAGLTVSEQYF
V: TRBV6-5
J: TRBJ2-7
size: NA
D: TRBD2

DNA: TGTGCCAGCAGCCCCGTCTTTATGGCAGAAGCTTTCTTT
CDR3: CASSPVFMAEAFF
V: TRBV11-2
J: TRBJ1-1
size: NA
D: NA

DNA: TGTGCCAGCAGCCCAGGGACAGGGGGTCAGCCCCAGCATTTT
CDR3: CASSPGTGGQPQHF
V: TRBV7-2
J: TRBJ1-5
size: NA
D: TRBD1

DNA: TGTGCCAGCAGAGAAATGAGCGATCAGCCCCAGCATTTT
CDR3: CASREMSDQPQHF
V: TRBV2
J: TRBJ1-5
size: NA
D: NA

DNA: TGCGCCAGCAGCCAAGGGGGCTCCGCCACCGGGGAGCTGTTTTTT
CDR3: CASSQGGSATGELFF
V: TRBV4-3
J: TRBJ2-2
size: once
D: NA

DNA: TGTGCCACCAGTGACCCCGGGAGGGGTGAAGCTTTCTTT
CDR3: CATSDPGRGEAFF
V: TRBV24-1
J: TRBJ1-1
size: NA
D: NA

DNA: TGTGCCGCGGACAGGGACTCCTACGAGCAGTACTTC
CDR3: CAADRDSYEQYF
V: TRBV30
J: TRBJ2-7
size: NA
D: TRBD1

DNA: TGTGCCAGCAGCTTAGTGGGGGGACTAGCGGGAACTAACACAGATACGCAGTATTTT
CDR3: CASSLVGGLAGTNTDTQYF
V: TRBV11-3
J: TRBJ2-3
size: NA
D: TRBD2

DNA: TGTGCCAGCAGCGAAGGGAGCACAGGGTCCCAAGAGACCCAGTACTTC
CDR3: CASSEGSTGSQETQYF
V: TRBV7-9
J: TRBJ2-5
size: NA
D: NA

DNA: TGTGCCAGTCGGACAGGAGGGAGACCTAACTATGGCTACACCTTC
CDR3: CASRTGGRPNYGYTF
V: TRBV19
J: TRBJ1-2
size: once
D: TRBD1

DNA: TGCAGTGCTGAACAGGGGCTCGAGCAGTACTTC
CDR3: CSAEQGLEQYF
V: TRBV20-1
J: TRBJ2-7
size: NA
D: TRBD1

DNA: TGTGCCAGCAGCGGGTCTAGCGGCAACTCCTACGAGCAGTACTTC
CDR3: CASSGSSGNSYEQYF
V: TRBV9
J: TRBJ2-7
size: NA
D: TRBD2

DNA: TGCAGCGTCGCGAATACAGGGGGCAATGGCTACACCTTC
CDR3: CSVANTGGNGYTF
V: TRBV29-1
J: TRBJ1-2
size: NA
D: TRBD1

DNA: TGTGCCAGCAGTGATCCCCGCAGGGGCGCGTCCGGGGAGCTGTTTTTT
CDR3: CASSDPRRGASGELFF
V: TRBV25-1
J: TRBJ2-2
size: NA
D: NA

DNA: TGTGCCAGCAGTTACAAAGGACTACTACGGACAGGGGGCGCAGATACGCAGTATTTT
CDR3: CASSYKGLLRTGGADTQYF
V: TRBV6-2/TRBV6-3
J: TRBJ2-3
size: NA
D: TRBD1

DNA: TGTGCCAGCAGTTTATCTCACAGGGGGATATCCCCCCTCCACTTT
CDR3: CASSLSHRGISPLHF
V: TRBV27
J: TRBJ1-6
size: few
D: TRBD1

DNA: TGTGCCAGCAGCGGACGGACAGGGAGGGTGAATGAGCAGTTCTTC
CDR3: CASSGRTGRVNEQFF
V: TRBV5-4
J: TRBJ2-1
size: NA
D: NA

DNA: TGTGCCAGCGACAGGGGTGGAAACACCATATATTTT
CDR3: CASDRGGNTIYF
V: TRBV12-3/TRBV12-4
J: TRBJ1-3
size: NA
D: TRBD1

DNA: TGTGCCATCAAAAAGGGACAGGGTCCCTATAATTCACCCCTCCACTTT
CDR3: CAIKKGQGPYNSPLHF
V: TRBV10-3
J: TRBJ1-6
size: NA
D: TRBD1

DNA: TGTGCCAGCAACCAGGTCCTCTCTGGGGCCAACGTCCTGACTTTC
CDR3: CASNQVLSGANVLTF
V: TRBV28
J: TRBJ2-6
size: NA
D: NA

DNA: TGCGCCAGCAGCACGACGGGACAGGGTCCTTACGAGCAGTACTTC
CDR3: CASSTTGQGPYEQYF
V: TRBV5-1
J: TRBJ2-7
size: NA
D: TRBD1

DNA: TGTGCCAGCAGCAACTACAGGGGAGTTGAAGCTTTCTTT
CDR3: CASSNYRGVEAFF
V: TRBV21-1
J: TRBJ1-1
size: NA
D: NA

DNA: TGTGCCAGCAGCTTGGACGGGAGTACTAATGAAAAACTGTTTTTT
CDR3: CASSLDGSTNEKLFF
V: TRBV5-4
J: TRBJ1-4
size: NA
D: NA

DNA: TGCGCCAGCAGCAGCAGGGGGCTAGCCTACGAGCAGTACTTC
CDR3: CASSSRGLAYEQYF
V: TRBV5-1
J: TRBJ2-7
size: NA
D: TRBD1

DNA: TGTGCCAGCTCACCATTACTAGTATTCGCAGATACGCAGTATTTT
CDR3: CASSPLLVFADTQYF
V: TRBV18
J: TRBJ2-3
size: NA
D: NA

DNA: TGTGCCACCAGTGACCACGACAGGGGGCAAGCTTTCTTT
CDR3: CATSDHDRGQAFF
V: TRBV24-1
J: TRBJ1-1
size: once
D: TRBD1

DNA: TGTGCCAGCAGTACGGGTAGAAAGGAGACCCAGTACTTC
CDR3: CASSTGRKETQYF
V: TRBV6-6
J: TRBJ2-5
size: NA
D: NA

DNA: TGTGCCAGCAGCCCCCCCTTGGGTGGGGGGGAGTTGTCGGAGAACACCGGGGAGCTGTTTTTT
CDR3: CASSPPLGGGELSENTGELFF
V: TRBV3-1/TRBV3-2
J: TRBJ2-2
size: NA
D: TRBD2

DNA: TGTGCCAGCACCATCATACGGGGTAACTACGAGCAGTACTTC
CDR3: CASTIIRGNYEQYF
V: TRBV5-8
J: TRBJ2-7
size: NA
D: NA

DNA: TGTGCCAGCAGTGGACGGGGGGGCCTGAACAATGAGCAGTTCTTC
CDR3: CASSGRGGLNNEQFF
V: TRBV2
J: TRBJ2-1
size: NA
D: TRBD2

DNA: TGTGCCAGCAGAGGGGAGGGAGGGGTCTCCTACGAGCAGTACTTC
CDR3: CASRGEGGVSYEQYF
V: TRBV28
J: TRBJ2-7
size: NA
D: TRBD2

DNA: TGTGCCAGCAGATCTAGGGCAGGGGGTGGCTACACCTTC
CDR3: CASRSRAGGGYTF
V: TRBV25-1
J: TRBJ1-2
size: NA
D: TRBD1

DNA: TGTGCCTGTAGCGGGAGGGGGACGAACACCGGGGAGCTGTTTTTT
CDR3: CACSGRGTNTGELFF
V: TRBV30
J: TRBJ2-2
size: NA
D: TRBD2

DNA: TGTGCCAGCAGCTTAGAGACAGGGCATCAGGGGCATAATTCACCCCTCCACTTT
CDR3: CASSLETGHQGHNSPLHF
V: TRBV11-2
J: TRBJ1-6
size: NA
D: TRBD1

DNA: TGTGCCAGCAGTCAATCCATAACAGGGGATGGCTACACCTTC
CDR3: CASSQSITGDGYTF
V: TRBV6-2/TRBV6-3
J: TRBJ1-2
size: NA
D: TRBD1

DNA: TGTGCCAGCAGCCCCGGGACAGCTAACAATGAGCAGTTCTTC
CDR3: CASSPGTANNEQFF
V: TRBV7-9
J: TRBJ2-1
size: once
D: TRBD1

DNA: TGTGCCAGCAGCGAACGGGGGAACACCGGGGAGCTGTTTTTT
CDR3: CASSERGNTGELFF
V: TRBV11-3
J: TRBJ2-2
size: NA
D: NA

DNA: TGTGCCAGCAGCGTAGGAAGTCCGAGCTCCTATAATTCACCCCTCCACTTT
CDR3: CASSVGSPSSYNSPLHF
V: TRBV9
J: TRBJ1-6
size: NA
D: NA

DNA: TGTGCCTGGAGTGTACTCGGGGGTTTGATTCAGTACTTC
CDR3: CAWSVLGGLIQYF
V: TRBV30
J: TRBJ2-4
size: NA
D: NA